This T cell receptor beta chain is drawn from a study of T-cell memory formation after mild COVID-19. About the study: TCR clusters were mostly donor specific.

Overall study results and limits: Clones contracting over day 15 to 85 were CD4/CD8 balanced, with later expanders leaning CD4+. Some clones that responded were present in memory (sampled pre-infection), which suggests cross-reactive memory joined.

Each CDR3 protein is one row after TCRdb ran MiXCR on the 5' RACE reads. Among 550,000 to 600,000 distinct CDR3 sequences listed, approximately 15% were seen once. Remarks on this clonotype: Its antigen is unidentified.

CDR3 length: 16 residues. V dropped 4 bases and J dropped 8; count of bases not matched to a gene: 10. CDR1 is MGHRA and CDR2 is YSYEKL in the germline V gene. Sequencing used PBMCs or a T cell subset sorted from them (not recorded which). V usage is TRBV4-1 and J usage is TRBJ2-1; TRBD1 aligns across 11 bases. This receptor was taken from an adult woman who had mild COVID-19 (a few samples of this study predate the infection). Cell type and time point are not known. Here the CDR3 reads CASSPRDRGFPDEQFF. For the CDR3, the DNA is TGCGCCAGCAGCCCCCGGGACAGGGGGTTCCCGGATGAGCAGTTCTTC.